The present entry profiles one T cell receptor beta chain with its context. Antigen unknown. Primers included in the PCR were 60 Vbeta and 13 Jbeta primers. Some clones are missing from TCRdb's copy, which holds only in-frame ones; the method was immunoSEQ multiplex PCR. This sample yields tens of thousands of clones, of which around three quarters are seen a single time; approximately 1.4% belongs to the top ten. This sample was taken from a study of cytomegalovirus exposure and HLA in healthy donors. Study-level background: Earlier sequencing of some 190 million T cells yielded around 100 million unique TCR beta sequences.

Study results and limitations: With DRB1 most and HLA-C fewest, TCR association rates differed between HLA loci in a later analysis. Three of the chains that were CMV-associated were confirmed in vitro to be specific for CMV antigens. Later analysis identified a missense DCLRE1C variant that was linked to TCR beta V- and J-gene trimming.

Germline V gene sequence: CDR1 MRHNA, CDR2 SNTAGT. V shed 6 bases and J shed 3 bases, with 14 bases lying between them. The CDR3 runs to 14 residues. This receptor was taken from a female donor in good health and CMV-seronegative. Material for sequencing was PBMCs. The chain uses TRBV6-4 and TRBJ1-1; perhaps TRBD1 as D (6 bases). As DNA, the CDR3 is TGTGCCAGCAGGCACAGGGAGGGGGACACTGAAGCTTTCTTT. Translating it yields CASRHREGDTEAFF.